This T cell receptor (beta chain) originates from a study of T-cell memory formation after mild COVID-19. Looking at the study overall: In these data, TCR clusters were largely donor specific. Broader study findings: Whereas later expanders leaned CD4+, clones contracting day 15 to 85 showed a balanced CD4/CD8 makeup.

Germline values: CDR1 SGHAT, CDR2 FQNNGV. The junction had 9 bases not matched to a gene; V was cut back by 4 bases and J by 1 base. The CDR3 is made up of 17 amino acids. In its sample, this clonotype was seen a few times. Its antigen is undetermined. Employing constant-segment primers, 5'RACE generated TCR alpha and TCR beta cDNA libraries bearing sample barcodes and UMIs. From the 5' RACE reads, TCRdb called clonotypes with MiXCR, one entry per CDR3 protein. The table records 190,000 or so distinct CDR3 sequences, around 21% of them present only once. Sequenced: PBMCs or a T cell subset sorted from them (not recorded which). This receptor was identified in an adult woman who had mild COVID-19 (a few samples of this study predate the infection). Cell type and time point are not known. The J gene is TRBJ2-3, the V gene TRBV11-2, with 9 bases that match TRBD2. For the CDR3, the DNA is TGTGCCAGCAGCTCGGGAGCGGGGGGCCCTCGCACAGATACGCAGTATTTT. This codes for CASSSGAGGPRTDTQYF.